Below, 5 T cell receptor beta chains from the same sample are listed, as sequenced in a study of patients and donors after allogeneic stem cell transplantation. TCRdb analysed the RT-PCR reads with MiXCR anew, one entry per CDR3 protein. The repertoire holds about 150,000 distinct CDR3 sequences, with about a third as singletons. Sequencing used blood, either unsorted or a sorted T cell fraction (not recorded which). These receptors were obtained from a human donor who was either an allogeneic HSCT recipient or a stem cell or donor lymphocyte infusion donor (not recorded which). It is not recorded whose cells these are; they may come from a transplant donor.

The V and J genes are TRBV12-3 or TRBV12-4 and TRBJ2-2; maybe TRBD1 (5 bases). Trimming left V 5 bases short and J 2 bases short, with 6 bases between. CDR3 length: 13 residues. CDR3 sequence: CASSGANTGELFF. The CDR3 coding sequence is TGTGCCAGCAGTGGGGCTAACACCGGGGAGCTGTTTTTT.

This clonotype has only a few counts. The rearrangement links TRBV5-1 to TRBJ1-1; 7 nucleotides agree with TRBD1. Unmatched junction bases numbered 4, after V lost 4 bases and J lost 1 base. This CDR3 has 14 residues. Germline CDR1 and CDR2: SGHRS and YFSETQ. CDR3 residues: CASSLGQSNTEAFF. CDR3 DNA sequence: TGCGCCAGCAGCCTGGGACAGTCGAACACTGAAGCTTTCTTT.

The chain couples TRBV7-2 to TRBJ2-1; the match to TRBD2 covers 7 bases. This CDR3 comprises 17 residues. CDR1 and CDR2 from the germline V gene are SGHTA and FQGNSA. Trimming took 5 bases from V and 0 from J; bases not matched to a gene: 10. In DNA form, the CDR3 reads TGTGCCAGCAGCCCCGCTGGCGGGGGAAGCTCCTACAATGAGCAGTTCTTC. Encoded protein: CASSPAGGGSSYNEQFF.

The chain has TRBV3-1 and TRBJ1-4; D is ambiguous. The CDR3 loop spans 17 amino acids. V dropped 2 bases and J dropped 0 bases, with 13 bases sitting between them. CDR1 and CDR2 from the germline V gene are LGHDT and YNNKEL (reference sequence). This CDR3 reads CASSQSHPEATNEKLFF. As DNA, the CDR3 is TGTGCCAGCAGCCAATCGCACCCAGAGGCAACTAATGAAAAACTGTTTTTT.

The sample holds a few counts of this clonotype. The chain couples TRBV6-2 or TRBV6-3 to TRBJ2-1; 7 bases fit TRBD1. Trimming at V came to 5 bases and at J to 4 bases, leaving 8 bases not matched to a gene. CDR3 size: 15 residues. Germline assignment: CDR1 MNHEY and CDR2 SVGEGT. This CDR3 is CASSARGPFYNEQFF. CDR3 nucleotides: TGTGCCAGCAGTGCGAGGGGGCCCTTTTACAATGAGCAGTTCTTC.